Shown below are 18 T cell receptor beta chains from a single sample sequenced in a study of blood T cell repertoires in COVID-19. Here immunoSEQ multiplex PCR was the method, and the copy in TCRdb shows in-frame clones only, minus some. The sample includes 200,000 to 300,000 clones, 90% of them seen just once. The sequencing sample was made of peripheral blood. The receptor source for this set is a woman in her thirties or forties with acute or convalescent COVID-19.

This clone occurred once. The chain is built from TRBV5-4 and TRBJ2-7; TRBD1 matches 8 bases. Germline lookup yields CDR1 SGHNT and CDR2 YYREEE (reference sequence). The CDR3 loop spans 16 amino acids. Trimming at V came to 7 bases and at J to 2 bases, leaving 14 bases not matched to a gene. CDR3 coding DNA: TGTGCCAGCTCCCAGGGGACAGGCTCGACCACCTACGAGCAGTACGTC. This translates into CASSQGTGSTTYEQYV.

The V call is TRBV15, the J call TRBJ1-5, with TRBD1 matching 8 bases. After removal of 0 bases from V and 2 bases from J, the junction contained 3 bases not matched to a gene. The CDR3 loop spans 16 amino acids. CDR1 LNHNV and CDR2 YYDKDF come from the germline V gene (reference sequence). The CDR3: CATSRETGAGNQPQHF. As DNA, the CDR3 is TGTGCCACCAGCAGAGAGACAGGGGCTGGCAATCAGCCCCAGCATTTT.

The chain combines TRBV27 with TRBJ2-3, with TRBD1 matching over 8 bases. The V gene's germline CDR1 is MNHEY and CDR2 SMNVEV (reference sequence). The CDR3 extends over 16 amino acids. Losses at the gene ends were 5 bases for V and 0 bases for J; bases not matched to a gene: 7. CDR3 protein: CASSRGQGFSTDTQYF. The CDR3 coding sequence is TGTGCCAGCAGTAGAGGACAGGGATTTAGCACAGATACGCAGTATTTT.

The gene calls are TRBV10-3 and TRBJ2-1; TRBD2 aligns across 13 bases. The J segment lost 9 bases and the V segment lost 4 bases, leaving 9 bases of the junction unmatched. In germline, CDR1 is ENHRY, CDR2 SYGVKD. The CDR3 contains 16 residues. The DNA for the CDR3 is TGTGCCATCAGTGGATCCGGTCGGACTAGCGGGAGTGAGCAGTTCTTC. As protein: CAISGSGRTSGSEQFF.

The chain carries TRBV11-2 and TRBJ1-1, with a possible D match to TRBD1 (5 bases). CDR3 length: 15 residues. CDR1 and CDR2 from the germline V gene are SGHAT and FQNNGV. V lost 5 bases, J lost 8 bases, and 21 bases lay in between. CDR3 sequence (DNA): TGTGCCAGCAGCCCTGGCGGGGCCGTGGCCCAAGAAGCTTTCTTT. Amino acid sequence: CASSPGGAVAQEAFF.

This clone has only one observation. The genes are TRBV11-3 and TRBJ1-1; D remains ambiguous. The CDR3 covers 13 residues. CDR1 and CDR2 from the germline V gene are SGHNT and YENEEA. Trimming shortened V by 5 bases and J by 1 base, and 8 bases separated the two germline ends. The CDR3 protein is CASSVGRNTEAFF. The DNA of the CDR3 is TGTGCCAGCAGCGTCGGGAGGAACACTGAAGCTTTCTTT.

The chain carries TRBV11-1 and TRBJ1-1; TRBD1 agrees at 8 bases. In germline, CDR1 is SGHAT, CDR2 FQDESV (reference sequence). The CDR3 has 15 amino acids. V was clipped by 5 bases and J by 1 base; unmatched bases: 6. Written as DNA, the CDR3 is TGTGCCAGCAGCCCCCGGACAGGGTGGAACACTGAAGCTTTCTTT. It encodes CASSPRTGWNTEAFF.

In DNA form, the CDR3 reads TGTGCCAGTAGTATGCAGAGGGTAACTGAAGCTTTCTTT. Amino acid sequence: CASSMQRVTEAFF. The V gene is TRBV19, the J gene TRBJ1-1; D is undetermined. Trimming cost V 3 bases and J 5 bases, with 10 bases left between them. The CDR3 has 13 residues. CDR1 is LNHDA and CDR2 is SQIVND in the germline V gene (reference sequence).

As DNA, the CDR3 is TGTGCCAGCGGGAGGGGGGGGCGAGAGACCCAGTACTTC. Amino acid sequence: CASGRGGRETQYF. This chain uses TRBV2 with TRBJ2-5; the D gene is possibly TRBD2 (7 bases). CDR1 SNHLY and CDR2 FYNNEI come from the germline V gene. V lost 8 bases and J 4 bases, leaving 14 bases between the germline ends. CDR3 length: 13 residues.

This CDR3 reads CASSPFWDSGYTF. As DNA, the CDR3 is TGTGCCAGCAGCCCTTTTTGGGACTCTGGCTACACCTTC. The V call is TRBV12-3 or TRBV12-4, the J call TRBJ1-2, with a tentative D call TRBD1 (5 bases). V was shortened by 6 bases and J by 7 bases, with 15 bases between the two germline ends. This CDR3 contains 13 residues.

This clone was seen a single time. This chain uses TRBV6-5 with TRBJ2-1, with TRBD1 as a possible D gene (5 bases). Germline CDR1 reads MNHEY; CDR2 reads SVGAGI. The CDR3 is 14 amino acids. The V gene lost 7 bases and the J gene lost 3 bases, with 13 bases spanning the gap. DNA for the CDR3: TGTGCCAGCACCCAGGGTATGGGCTACAATGAGCAGTTCTTC. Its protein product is CASTQGMGYNEQFF.

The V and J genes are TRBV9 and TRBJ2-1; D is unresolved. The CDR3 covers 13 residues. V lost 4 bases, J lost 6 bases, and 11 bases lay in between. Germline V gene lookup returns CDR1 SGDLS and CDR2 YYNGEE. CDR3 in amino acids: CASSFLAANEQFF. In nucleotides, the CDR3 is TGTGCCAGCAGCTTCTTAGCCGCCAATGAGCAGTTCTTC.

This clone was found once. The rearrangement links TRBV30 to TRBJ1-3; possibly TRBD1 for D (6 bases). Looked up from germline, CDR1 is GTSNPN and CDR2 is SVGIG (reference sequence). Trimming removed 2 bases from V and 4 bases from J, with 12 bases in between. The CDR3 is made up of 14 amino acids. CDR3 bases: TGTGCCTGGAGTCGAACAGGGAAAGGAAACACCATATATTTT. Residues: CAWSRTGKGNTIYF.

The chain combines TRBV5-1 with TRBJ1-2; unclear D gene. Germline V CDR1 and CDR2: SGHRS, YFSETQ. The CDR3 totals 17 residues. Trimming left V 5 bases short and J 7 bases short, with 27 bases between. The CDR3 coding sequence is TGCGCCAGCAGATACGGTTACCGAGGACGGGAAGTGAGTGGCTACACCTTC. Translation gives CASRYGYRGREVSGYTF.

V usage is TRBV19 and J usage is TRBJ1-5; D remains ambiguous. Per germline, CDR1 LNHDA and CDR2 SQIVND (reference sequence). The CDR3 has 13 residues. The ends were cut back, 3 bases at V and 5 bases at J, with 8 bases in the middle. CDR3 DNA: TGTGCCAGTAGTATGCGCCGCGATCAGCCCCAGCATTTT. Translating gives CASSMRRDQPQHF. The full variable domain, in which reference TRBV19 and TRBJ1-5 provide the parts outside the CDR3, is DGGITQSPKYLFRKEGQNVTLSCEQNLNHDAMYWYRQDPGQGLRLIYYSQIVNDFQKGDIAEGYSVSREKKESFPLTVTSAQKNPTAFYLCASSMRRDQPQHFGDGTRLSIL.

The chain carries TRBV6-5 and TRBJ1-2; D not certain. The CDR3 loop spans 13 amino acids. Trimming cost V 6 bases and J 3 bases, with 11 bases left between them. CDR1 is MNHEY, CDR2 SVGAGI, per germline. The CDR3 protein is CASSPINYYGYTF. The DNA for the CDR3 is TGTGCCAGCAGCCCAATCAATTACTATGGCTACACCTTC.

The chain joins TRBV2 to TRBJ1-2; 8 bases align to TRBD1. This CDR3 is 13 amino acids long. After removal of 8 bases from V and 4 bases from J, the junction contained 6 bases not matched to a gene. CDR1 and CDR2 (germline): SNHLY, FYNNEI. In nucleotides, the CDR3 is TGTGCCAGCGGACAGGGAGATCCCTATGGCTACACCTTC. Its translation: CASGQGDPYGYTF.

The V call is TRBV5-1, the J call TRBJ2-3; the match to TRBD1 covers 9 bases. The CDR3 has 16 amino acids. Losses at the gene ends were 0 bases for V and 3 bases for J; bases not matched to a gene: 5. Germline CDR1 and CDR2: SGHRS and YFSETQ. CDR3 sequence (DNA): TGCGCCAGCAGCTTGGCCCCGGGACAGGGAACAGATACGCAGTATTTT. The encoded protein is CASSLAPGQGTDTQYF.